The 20 T cell receptor beta chains in this list originate from one sample, sequenced in a study of T-cell reconstitution after alpha-beta-depleted transplantation in children. Molecular barcoding with unique molecular identifiers was used for the TCRbeta library. TCRdb reprocessed the PCR reads via MiXCR and lists one record per CDR3 protein. The data show hundreds of thousands of distinct CDR3 sequences, with less than 20% seen just once and about 5% held by the top ten. The sample was PBMCs, mostly from graft donor cells, taken 360 days after TCRalphabeta/CD19-depleted stem cell transplant. Receptors originate from a male patient aged 10-17 years who had a stem cell transplant for acute lymphoblastic leukemia, so the T cells may come from the graft donor.

This clonotype was observed a few times. The rearrangement uses TRBV14 and TRBJ1-2; perhaps TRBD1 as D (5 bases). The V gene's germline CDR1 is SGHDN and CDR2 FVKESK. CDR3 length: 15 amino acids. V gave up 4 bases and J gave up 8 bases, with 20 bases separating them. This CDR3 is CASSPGTDLRGGYTF. CDR3 coding DNA: TGTGCCAGCAGCCCCGGGACGGACTTAAGAGGGGGCTACACCTTC.

V usage is TRBV20-1 and J usage is TRBJ1-6; perhaps TRBD1 as D (5 bases). Trimming cost V 1 base and J 6 bases, with 19 bases left between them. The germline V gene encodes CDR1 DFQATT and CDR2 SNEGSKA (reference sequence). The CDR3 is 17 amino acids. CDR3 loop: CSARVNSGLIGNSPLHF. As DNA, the CDR3 is TGCAGTGCTAGAGTCAATTCAGGGCTAATTGGTAATTCACCCCTCCACTTT.

The chain recombines TRBV9 with TRBJ1-1; D is uncertain. The CDR3 has 14 amino acids. The V gene's germline CDR1 is SGDLS and CDR2 YYNGEE. With 3 bases removed from V and 1 base from J, the gap between germline ends came to 10 bases. This CDR3 reads CASSAEVGNTEAFF. In DNA form, the CDR3 reads TGTGCCAGCAGCGCGGAGGTAGGGAACACTGAAGCTTTCTTT.

The chain has TRBV7-9 and TRBJ2-3; possibly TRBD1 for D (6 bases). The CDR3 runs 14 residues. Germline V lookup: CDR1 SEHNR, CDR2 FQNEAQ (reference sequence). V lost 10 bases and J lost 1, with 15 bases in between. The CDR3 spells CANRTAWGTDTQYF. CDR3 coding DNA: TGTGCCAACCGGACAGCATGGGGCACAGATACGCAGTATTTT.

This clonotype was found a few times. The rearrangement joins TRBV29-1 to TRBJ2-7; D gene ambiguous. Germline V gene sequence: CDR1 SQVTM, CDR2 ANQGSEA. This CDR3 has 13 amino acids. The V and J ends lost 3 bases and 1 base respectively, with 10 bases between them. The CDR3 bases are TGCAGCGTTGATACTGGCAGATCCTACGAGCAGTACTTC. This gives the protein CSVDTGRSYEQYF.

Ten or more counts support this clonotype. The chain links TRBV27 to TRBJ2-1; a possible D gene is TRBD1 (6 bases). This CDR3 region has 14 residues. Germline CDR1 reads MNHEY; CDR2 reads SMNVEV (reference sequence). Trimming removed 5 bases from V and 8 bases from J, with 16 bases in between. Here the CDR3 DNA reads TGTGCCAGCAGTGAGGGACACTTTATCGATGAGCAGTTCTTC. Translation: CASSEGHFIDEQFF.

This clonotype was counted only a few times. V usage is TRBV5-6 and J usage is TRBJ2-3; D not certain. The CDR3 has 13 amino acids. V was pared by 5 bases and J by 8 bases, with 15 bases between. Germline V lookup: CDR1 SGHDT, CDR2 YYEEEE. CDR3 in amino acids: CASSTQSWGTQYF. DNA of the CDR3: TGTGCCAGCAGTACCCAGTCATGGGGTACGCAGTATTTT. Supplemented by reference TRBV5-6 and TRBJ2-3, the full variable domain reads DAGVTQSPTHLIKTRGQQVTLRCSPKSGHDTVSWYQQALGQGPQFIFQYYEEEERQRGNFPDRFSGHQFPNYSSELNVNALLLGDSALYLCASSTQSWGTQYFGPGTRLTVL.

This chain uses TRBV12-3 or TRBV12-4 with TRBJ1-5; no firm D call. V lost 5 bases and J lost 9, with 8 bases in between. The CDR3 consists of 11 residues. The CDR3 coding sequence is TGTGCCAGCAGTCTTTGGGGGCCCCAGCATTTT. Translation: CASSLWGPQHF.

This clonotype was detected ten times or more. The V gene is TRBV7-2, the J gene TRBJ2-7; 11 bases are a match to TRBD2. The ends lost 1 base at V and 8 bases at J; junction bases unmatched: 4. The CDR3 contains 14 residues. Germline V CDR1 and CDR2: SGHTA, FQGNSA. This CDR3 reads CASSLDQTSGKQYF. The CDR3 nucleotides read TGTGCCAGCAGCTTAGATCAGACTAGCGGGAAGCAGTACTTC.

The chain carries TRBV7-3 and TRBJ2-3; 8 bases match TRBD1. Trimming took 2 bases from V and 6 from J; bases not matched to a gene: 10. The CDR3 is made up of 16 amino acids. Germline V CDR1 and CDR2: SGHTA, FQGTGA. This chain's CDR3 is CASSLQRTGTGDTQYF. The CDR3, as DNA: TGTGCCAGCAGCTTACAGAGGACAGGGACGGGGGATACGCAGTATTTT.

A word on this clonotype: An end of the junction differs from the germline gene, which may be a read error. The chain recombines TRBV5-6 with TRBJ2-5; D is tentatively TRBD1 or TRBD2 (5 bases each). The CDR3 contains 13 residues. Per the germline V gene, CDR1 is SGHDT and CDR2 is YYEEEE. CDR3 residues: CASKWGTQDTQYF. CDR3 nucleotides: TGTGCCAGCAAATGGGGGACCCAAGATACCCAGTACTTC.

This clonotype appeared many times. This chain connects TRBV5-1 to TRBJ2-2; the match to TRBD2 covers 10 bases. This CDR3 has 15 residues. Germline V gene data show CDR1 as SGHRS and CDR2 as YFSETQ. V lost 5 bases and J lost 5; bases outside the gene matches: 6. Here the CDR3 reads CASRGSAGGTGELFF. DNA for the CDR3: TGCGCCAGCAGGGGATCAGCGGGAGGGACCGGGGAGCTGTTTTTT.

This clonotype has at least ten counts. This chain links TRBV20-1 with TRBJ2-5, with D maybe TRBD2 (5 bases). Per germline, CDR1 DFQATT and CDR2 SNEGSKA (reference sequence). V was pared by 1 base and J by 7 bases, with 13 bases between. The CDR3 totals 13 residues. Here the CDR3 reads CSARVVGVRTQYF. CDR3 DNA sequence: TGCAGTGCTAGAGTTGTGGGAGTAAGGACCCAGTACTTC.

V is TRBV29-1 and J is TRBJ2-1; D gene unclear. Germline lookup yields CDR1 SQVTM and CDR2 ANQGSEA. The CDR3 contains 10 residues. V lost 8 bases to trimming and J lost 5 bases, with 7 bases between them. The DNA for the CDR3 is TGCAGCAGGGCGGACAATGAGCAGTTCTTC. Translated, it gives CSRADNEQFF.

V usage is TRBV7-2 and J usage is TRBJ2-5, with D perhaps matching TRBD2 (5 bases). CDR1 is SGHTA, CDR2 FQGNSA, per germline. V was cut by 3 bases and J by 3 bases, with 8 bases left in between. There are 13 residues in the CDR3. CDR3 in DNA: TGTGCCAGCAGCTTCGGACTCGAAGAGACCCAGTACTTC. Translating it yields CASSFGLEETQYF. The full variable domain, completed using reference TRBV7-2 and TRBJ2-5, is GAGVSQSPSNKVTEKGKDVELRCDPISGHTALYWYRQSLGQGLEFLIYFQGNSAPDKSGLPSDRFSAERTGGSVSTLTIQRTQQEDSAVYLCASSFGLEETQYFGPGTRLLVL.

Only a few counts were recorded for this clonotype. The genes are TRBV9 and TRBJ1-3, with D perhaps TRBD1 (5 bases). The ends were cut back, 6 bases at V and 0 bases at J, with 10 bases in the middle. The CDR3 is made up of 14 amino acids. Looked up from germline, CDR1 is SGDLS and CDR2 is YYNGEE. The DNA of the CDR3 is TGTGCCAGCACTCGACAGATCTCTGGAAACACCATATATTTT. It encodes CASTRQISGNTIYF. Variable domain in full (rest from reference TRBV9 and TRBJ1-3): DSGVTQTPKHLITATGQRVTLRCSPRSGDLSVYWYQQSLDQGLQFLIQYYNGEERAKGNILERFSAQQFPDLHSELNLSSLELGDSALYFCASTRQISGNTIYFGEGSWLTVV.

This clonotype has more than one count but fewer than ten. The chain links TRBV20-1 to TRBJ2-3; either TRBD1 or TRBD2 may supply D (5 bases each). CDR3 length: 14 amino acids. V lost 1 base and J lost 1, with 9 bases in between. Looked up from germline, CDR1 is DFQATT and CDR2 is SNEGSKA (reference sequence). The CDR3 spells CSARAWGRTDTQYF. In DNA form, the CDR3 reads TGCAGTGCTAGAGCATGGGGACGCACAGATACGCAGTATTTT.

The CDR3 DNA reads as TGTGCCATCGGGGAAGTTATAAATCAGCCCCAGCATTTT. Residues: CAIGEVINQPQHF. The chain uses TRBV15 and TRBJ1-5; D is undetermined. Deletions cut 10 bases from V and 4 bases from J, with 14 bases between. The CDR3 runs 13 residues. Germline CDR1 reads LNHNV; CDR2 reads YYDKDF (reference sequence).

The V call is TRBV20-1, the J call TRBJ2-7, with D perhaps matching TRBD1 or TRBD2 (5 bases each). The CDR3 consists of 10 residues. In germline, CDR1 is DFQATT, CDR2 SNEGSKA (reference sequence). The V gene lost 6 bases and the J gene lost 5 bases, with 8 bases spanning the gap. CDR3 coding DNA: TGCAGTGCCTGGGGGAACGAGCAGTACTTC. This sequence encodes CSAWGNEQYF.

This clonotype was seen only a few times. The chain links TRBV3-1 to TRBJ2-7; 10 bases fit TRBD1. The CDR3 is 13 residues long. Unmatched junction bases numbered 6, after V lost 6 bases and J lost 7 bases. CDR1 and CDR2 (germline): LGHDT, YNNKEL (reference sequence). This CDR3 is CASSGTGVREQYF. As DNA, the CDR3 is TGTGCCAGCAGTGGGACAGGGGTTAGGGAGCAGTACTTC.